The 28 T cell receptor delta chains in this list originate from one sample, sequenced in a study of gamma-delta chains in newborns, infants, children. TCRdb reanalysed the reads with CATT. This sample has 10,000 or so delta-chain clones, with less than 4.5% found just once. Sequencing input: blood. These receptors were collected from a child who was a newborn, infant or young child, either healthy, febrile or measles-vaccinated (not recorded which).

The rearrangement uses TRDV2 and TRDJ3; TRDD3 is a possible D gene (6 bases). The CDR3 loop spans 19 amino acids. Trimming removed 0 bases at V and 0 bases at J, with 14 bases between. CDR1 is GEAIGNYY, CDR2 EKD, per germline. CDR3 loop: CACDTVGDLGSWDTRQMFF. The CDR3, as DNA: TGTGCCTGTGACACCGTAGGGGATTTGGGCTCCTGGGACACCCGACAGATGTTTTTC.

This clone has a handful of counts. A much larger clone lies a single base off, so this may be a read error. Other DNA variants within this sample encode the same CDR3. The rearrangement links TRDV2 to TRDJ3; perhaps TRDD3 as D (5 bases). Germline CDR1 reads GEAIGNYY; CDR2 reads EKD. The CDR3 spans 19 residues. The CDR3 coding sequence is TGTGCCTGCGACACGATGGGATCCAGGCCCTCCTGGGACACCCGACAGATGTTTTTC. It yields the protein CACDTMGSRPSWDTRQMFF.

This rearrangement joins TRDV2 to TRDJ1; 7 bases map to TRDD3. CDR1 and CDR2 from the germline V gene are GEAIGNYY and EKD. V lost 3 bases and J lost 5; bases outside the gene matches: 23. This CDR3 contains 19 residues. The CDR3 region has the DNA TGTGCCTGTGACCGGGTGAGGGCTGGGGATAAGCCTACTTTTGATAAACTCATCTTT. Amino acids: CACDRVRAGDKPTFDKLIF.

This chain uses TRDV1 with TRDJ1; possibly TRDD2 for D (5 bases). The J gene was missing in TCRdb and was found by matching the end of the DNA to germline. CDR1 and CDR2 (germline): TSWWSYY, QGS. V was cut by 0 bases and J by 0 bases, with 29 bases left in between. This CDR3 has 22 amino acids. CDR3 loop: CALGELRVSNVILLLYTDKLIF. CDR3 nucleotides: TGTGCTCTTGGGGAACTCAGGGTATCAAACGTCATACTCCTATTATACACCGATAAACTCATCTTT.

This clone came up a few times. It may be a read error: a sequence one base away is much more abundant. The chain couples TRDV2 to TRDJ3, with 12 bases identical to TRDD3. The CDR3 is 19 amino acids. The V gene's germline CDR1 is GEAIGNYY and CDR2 EKD. The CDR3 region has the DNA TGTGCCTGTGACCCGATACTGGGGGATACCCCCTGGTACACCCGACAGATGTTTTTC. As protein: CACDPILGDTPWYTRQMFF.

The chain recombines TRDV1 with TRDJ1; D assignment may be TRDD2 or TRDD3 (6 bases each). Because TCRdb records no J gene, it was assigned here through a match of the DNA to germline. The CDR3 is 23 amino acids. The V gene's germline CDR1 is TSWWSYY and CDR2 QGS. V dropped 3 bases and J dropped 0 bases, with 35 bases sitting between them. CDR3 sequence (DNA): TGTGCTCTTGGGGACAGGCGGTGGGGCCCTCCTACGTTAGTGGGGGCTGACACCGATAAACTCATCTTT. It yields the protein CALGDRRWGPPTLVGADTDKLIF.

About this clone: A mismatch at residue 3 separates the TCRdb protein from the translated DNA, so the protein presented here was translated from the DNA. The V gene is TRDV2, the J gene TRDJ1, with 8 bases that match TRDD3. In germline, CDR1 is GEAIGNYY, CDR2 EKD. The CDR3 runs 17 residues. The CDR3: CARDTLDGGSGLPTLIF. The CDR3 DNA sequence: TGTGCCCGTGACACCCTGGATGGGGGATCGGGCCTACCTACACTCATCTTT.

By proportion, this clone is medium-sized. The sample contains more than one DNA sequence encoding this CDR3. The chain links TRDV2 to TRDJ1; 9 bases are shared with TRDD3. The CDR3 spans 14 residues. From germline, CDR1 is GEAIGNYY and CDR2 EKD. V was pared by 3 bases and J by 2 bases, with 3 bases of the junction left unmatched. CDR3 region: CACDRLGDTDKLIF. DNA for the CDR3: TGTGCCTGTGACCGCCTGGGGGATACCGATAAACTCATCTTT.

The genes are TRDV1 and TRDJ1, with 7 bases matching TRDD3. This CDR3 region has 20 residues. Germline CDR1 and CDR2: TSWWSYY and QGS. Trimming removed 0 bases from V and 0 bases from J; junction bases left unmatched: 16. CDR3 DNA sequence: TGTGCTCTTGGGGAACTCAGGCTCCGGTACTGGGGAAGCTACACCGATAAACTCATCTTT. Its protein product is CALGELRLRYWGSYTDKLIF.

The genes are TRDV2 and TRDJ3; 7 bases match TRDD3. V lost 0 bases to trimming and J lost 0 bases; unmatched junction nucleotides: 4. CDR3 length: 18 residues. Germline assignment: CDR1 GEAIGNYY and CDR2 EKD. The CDR3 sequence: CACDTAGGISWDTRQMFF. CDR3 nucleotides: TGTGCCTGTGACACCGCTGGGGGTATCTCCTGGGACACCCGACAGATGTTTTTC.

In its sample, this clone is medium-sized. V and J are TRDV2 and TRDJ3; 13 bases line up with TRDD3. Germline CDR1 reads GEAIGNYY; CDR2 reads EKD. The CDR3 is made up of 18 amino acids. The V gene end was trimmed by 2 bases and the J gene end by 3 bases; junction bases not matched to a gene: 3. CDR3 bases: TGTGCCTGTGACATACTGGGGGATACGGGCTGGGACACCCGACAGATGTTTTTC. Protein: CACDILGDTGWDTRQMFF.

This clone was seen only a few times. The rearrangement joins TRDV1 to TRDJ1; 10 nucleotides line up with TRDD3. The CDR3 runs 23 residues. CDR1 and CDR2 from the germline V gene are TSWWSYY and QGS. The trim removed 0 bases at V and 7 bases at J, leaving 29 bases unmatched. The CDR3 nucleotides read TGTGCTCTTGGGGAACTATTTCCCCTTCCGCTTGGGGGATACTCCGCAGAGATAGTTAAACTCATCTTT. This translates into CALGELFPLPLGGYSAEIVKLIF.

A few counts support this clone. The chain combines TRDV2 with TRDJ1; 8 bases are shared with TRDD3. V lost 1 base to trimming and J lost 4 bases; unmatched junction nucleotides: 7. The CDR3 is 15 amino acids. Per the germline V gene, CDR1 is GEAIGNYY and CDR2 is EKD. Here the CDR3 DNA reads TGTGCCTGTGACACTCTATTGGGGGATCGCGATAAACTCATCTTT. Translating gives CACDTLLGDRDKLIF.

This clone came up a few times. The chain combines TRDV1 with TRDJ1, with 9 positions matching TRDD2. Trimming at V came to 0 bases and at J to 0 bases, leaving 11 bases not matched to a gene. The germline V gene encodes CDR1 TSWWSYY and CDR2 QGS. The CDR3 sequence is 19 residues long. The CDR3 nucleotides read TGTGCTCTTGGGGAACTTCCTTCCTACGTACCGTGGTACACCGATAAACTCATCTTT. Amino acid sequence: CALGELPSYVPWYTDKLIF.

The chain joins TRDV1 to TRDJ1; D unclear. The CDR3 has 18 amino acids. CDR1 is TSWWSYY, CDR2 QGS, per germline. V gave up 4 bases and J gave up 0 bases, with 21 bases separating them. The CDR3 nucleotides are TGTGCTCTTGGGGTCCCCCCCGCCTCCGTACTGTACACCGATAAACTCATCTTT. Translation: CALGVPPASVLYTDKLIF.

In this sample, this clone is medium-sized (0.01 to 0.1%). At the DNA level, this CDR3 is encoded by other sequences in the same sample as well. The rearrangement joins TRDV2 to TRDJ1; D not certain. Germline-derived CDR1 and CDR2 are GEAIGNYY and EKD. Deletions cut 4 bases from V and 0 bases from J, with 17 bases between. The CDR3 extends over 16 amino acids. The CDR3 DNA is TGTGCCTGTGATCCGCTCCAGACCCTGTACACCGATAAACTCATCTTT. Translated: CACDPLQTLYTDKLIF.

The CDR3 DNA follows: TGTGCCTGTGACACCCTGGGGGATACCCCCTCGACAGCACAACTCTTCTTT. As protein: CACDTLGDTPSTAQLFF. The chain employs TRDV2 and TRDJ2; 11 positions agree with TRDD3. The junction had 6 bases not matched to a gene; V was cut back by 0 bases and J by 4 bases. Germline CDR1 GEAIGNYY, CDR2 EKD. This CDR3 comprises 17 residues.

This chain connects TRDV2 to TRDJ1, with D possibly TRDD3 on 6 matching bases. Germline V gene sequence: CDR1 GEAIGNYY, CDR2 EKD. Trimming cost V 6 bases and J 0 bases, with 22 bases left between them. CDR3 length: 17 residues. The CDR3 sequence is CACNAVLGGSNTDKLIF. CDR3 DNA sequence: TGTGCCTGTAACGCCGTACTGGGAGGTTCTAACACCGATAAACTCATCTTT.

In its sample, this clone was seen a few times. It differs at one base from a far larger clone, so likely a read error. The V gene is TRDV2, the J gene TRDJ3, with 10 positions matching TRDD3. The CDR3 consists of 21 residues. Germline CDR1 reads GEAIGNYY; CDR2 reads EKD. CDR3 sequence reads: CACDPISVLGDQAWNTRQMFF. As DNA, the CDR3 is TGTGCCTGTGACCCTATTTCCGTACTGGGGGATCAAGCCTGGAACACCCGACAGATGTTTTTC.

This rearrangement joins TRAV29/DV5 to TRDJ1; D might be TRDD3 (6 bases). Per germline, CDR1 NSMFDY and CDR2 ISSIKDK. The CDR3 is 18 residues long. V was shortened by 2 bases and J by 2 bases, with 25 bases between the two germline ends. The DNA for the CDR3 is TGTGCAGCAAGAATGTCGGCTGGGGTCCATCTGAATACCGATAAACTCATCTTT. This encodes CAARMSAGVHLNTDKLIF.

Note on this clone: Other DNA sequences in this specimen translate into the identical CDR3. This rearrangement joins TRDV2 to TRDJ2; possibly TRDD3 for D (6 bases). The germline V gene has CDR1 GEAIGNYY and CDR2 EKD. The ends were cut back, 0 bases at V and 8 bases at J, with 18 bases in the middle. This CDR3 region has 16 residues. The DNA of the CDR3 is TGTGCCTGTGACACCCTGCTAGGGGGGAGCACGGCACAACTCTTCTTT. This gives the protein CACDTLLGGSTAQLFF.

This clone is deemed medium-sized. V is TRDV1 and J is TRDJ1; D tentatively fits TRDD2 or TRDD3 (8 bases each). The CDR3 extends over 20 amino acids. Germline values: CDR1 TSWWSYY, CDR2 QGS. Between the trimmed V and J ends, which lost 2 bases and 0 bases, there was a span of 25 bases. Here the CDR3 DNA reads TGTGCTCTTGGGGAAACCTTCCTAATTCCTGGGGGACGTTACACCGATAAACTCATCTTT. Protein product: CALGETFLIPGGRYTDKLIF.

J is TRDJ2 and V is TRDV1, with D possibly TRDD3 on 6 matching bases. This CDR3 is built from 15 residues. The germline V and J ends were trimmed by 3 bases and 8 bases, with 16 bases remaining between them. Germline CDR1 TSWWSYY, CDR2 QGS. The CDR3 loop reads CALGDHRRYVAQLFF. The CDR3 nucleotides read TGTGCTCTTGGGGACCACAGGCGATACGTGGCACAACTCTTCTTT.

The chain carries TRDV1 and TRDJ1; D call uncertain. Looked up from germline, CDR1 is TSWWSYY and CDR2 is QGS. Trimming took 2 bases from V and 0 from J, leaving 25 bases between them. This CDR3 is built from 20 residues. The chain's CDR3 is CALGEFNPPGWSPYTDKLIF. CDR3 coding DNA: TGTGCTCTTGGGGAATTCAACCCCCCCGGATGGTCCCCGTACACCGATAAACTCATCTTT.

In nucleotides, the CDR3 is TGTGCTCTTGGGGAACTACCCTACTGGGGGACAGCCCAGCCTTCCCCTTTTGGGGGATACACCGATAAACTCATCTTT. It yields the protein CALGELPYWGTAQPSPFGGYTDKLIF. The rearrangement links TRDV1 to TRDJ1; TRDD3 aligns across 9 bases. The CDR3 covers 26 residues. Germline CDR1 reads TSWWSYY; CDR2 reads QGS. The ends lost 0 bases at V and 0 bases at J; junction bases unmatched: 32.

J is TRDJ3 and V is TRDV2; 8 nucleotides match TRDD3. J was trimmed by 1 base and V by 0 bases; bases with no gene match: 4. This CDR3 has 18 amino acids. Looked up from germline, CDR1 is GEAIGNYY and CDR2 is EKD. This chain's CDR3 is CACDTAGIQSWDTRQMFF. Here the CDR3 DNA reads TGTGCCTGTGACACCGCGGGGATACAGTCCTGGGACACCCGACAGATGTTTTTC.

With respect to this clone: The sample holds other DNA sequences that translate to the same CDR3. The rearrangement links TRAV29/DV5 to TRDJ1; weak D call: TRDD2 (5 bases). CDR1 is NSMFDY and CDR2 is ISSIKDK in the germline V gene. Trimming stripped 0 bases from V and 0 bases from J, with 21 bases between. The CDR3 runs to 18 residues. CDR3 region: CAASEGFLLRRYTDKLIF. The DNA for the CDR3 is TGTGCAGCAAGCGAGGGGTTCCTGTTGCGGCGATACACCGATAAACTCATCTTT.

This clone was picked up a small number of times. The chain has TRDV1 and TRDJ1, with D maybe TRDD3 (6 bases). The CDR3 has 22 amino acids. Looked up from germline, CDR1 is TSWWSYY and CDR2 is QGS. The V and J ends lost 5 bases and 0 bases respectively, with 34 bases between them. CDR3 DNA: TGTGCTCTTGGGAATGGGTTGGCCCTCCAGTGGTGGTGGGGGGCTTACACCGATAAACTCATCTTT. Amino acid sequence: CALGNGLALQWWWGAYTDKLIF.